The 26 T cell receptor beta chains presented below share a single source sample, sequenced in a study of cytomegalovirus exposure and HLA in healthy donors. The PCR had 60 Vbeta and 13 Jbeta primers. Only in-frame clones appear in the TCRdb table, and some are missing; sequencing was by immunoSEQ multiplex PCR. In the table there are tens of thousands of clones, about 70% of which are singletons. The sequencing input was PBMCs. The receptor source for this set is a woman younger than 45 in good health and CMV-seronegative.

CDR3 protein: CASSFGQQGYGYTF. The CDR3 region has the DNA TGTGCCAGCAGCTTCGGACAACAGGGTTATGGCTACACCTTC. This chain links TRBV5-8 with TRBJ1-2, with D possibly matching TRBD1 (6 bases). Per the germline V gene, CDR1 is SGHTS and CDR2 is YDEGEE. The length of the CDR3 is 14 residues. Trimming shortened V by 2 bases and J by 5 bases, and 13 bases separated the two germline ends.

Written as DNA, the CDR3 is TGTGCCAGCTCCTCCTCGGGGACCCAGGGGGATACGCAGTATTTT. This translates into CASSSSGTQGDTQYF. V usage is TRBV11-3 and J usage is TRBJ2-3, with D maybe TRBD1 (6 bases). The CDR3 extends over 15 amino acids. The germline CDR1 and CDR2 sequences are SGHNT and YENEEA. V was clipped by 8 bases and J by 6 bases, with 21 bases between them.

This chain uses TRBV4-2 with TRBJ1-2; D call uncertain. Trimming removed 1 base from V and 4 bases from J, with 7 bases in between. Germline CDR1 and CDR2: LGHNA and YNFKEQ. This CDR3 comprises 13 residues. The CDR3 nucleotides are TGTGCCAGCAGCCAAGCTGGCAGCTATGGCTACACCTTC. Amino acid sequence: CASSQAGSYGYTF.

The chain joins TRBV5-1 to TRBJ2-7, with D perhaps matching TRBD1 (6 bases). Trimming left V 4 bases short and J 2 bases short, with 16 bases between. The CDR3 has 15 residues. CDR1 and CDR2 (germline): SGHRS, YFSETQ. In DNA form, the CDR3 reads TGCGCCAGCAGCACCTCACAGGGTGGCCCCTACGAGCAGTACTTC. Protein sequence: CASSTSQGGPYEQYF.

The gene calls are TRBV6-6 and TRBJ1-2; 8 nucleotides match TRBD1. The ends lost 2 bases at V and 4 bases at J; junction bases unmatched: 3. The length of the CDR3 is 14 residues. Germline CDR1 reads MNHNY; CDR2 reads SVGAGI (reference sequence). The CDR3 sequence: CASSYGQGGYGYTF. CDR3 nucleotides: TGTGCCAGCAGTTACGGACAGGGTGGCTATGGCTACACCTTC.

The rearrangement links TRBV28 to TRBJ1-5, with 7 bases identical to TRBD1. V lost 5 bases and J lost 5; bases outside the gene matches: 6. From germline, CDR1 is MDHEN and CDR2 SYDVKM. The CDR3 runs to 14 residues. The CDR3 here is CASSIRQGHQPQHF. Here the CDR3 DNA reads TGTGCCAGCAGTATCCGACAGGGCCATCAGCCCCAGCATTTT.

This chain joins TRBV19 and TRBJ1-1, with D possibly matching TRBD1 (5 bases). The V end was cut by 8 bases, the J end by 1 base, with 11 bases between. The length of the CDR3 is 13 residues. CDR1 is LNHDA, CDR2 SQIVND, per germline (reference sequence). CDR3 DNA sequence: TGTGCCAGTTTAAGGGGTCGGAACACTGAAGCTTTCTTT. As protein: CASLRGRNTEAFF.

The V and J genes are TRBV7-5 and TRBJ1-2; the table's D call TRBD1 went unverified against the DNA. TRBV7-5 is a recognized pseudogene. CDR3 size: 14 residues. The CDR3 loop is CVRSPGMPGNGYTF. CDR3 in DNA: TGTGTCAGAAGCCCCGGAATGCCAGGGAACGGCTACACCTTC.

The chain employs TRBV14 and TRBJ1-3; D remains unclear. The CDR3 has 13 amino acids. The V end was cut by 1 base, the J end by 2 bases, with 3 bases between. Germline-derived CDR1 and CDR2 are SGHDN and FVKESK. CDR3 nucleotide sequence: TGTGCCAGCAGCCAAGCGGCTGGAAACACCATATATTTT. This encodes CASSQAAGNTIYF.

This chain uses TRBV25-1 with TRBJ1-1; TRBD1 is a possible D gene (5 bases). The CDR3 extends over 15 amino acids. V lost 0 bases, J lost 7 bases, and 15 bases lay in between. Germline V CDR1 and CDR2: MGHDK, SYGVNS. CDR3: CASSEYTAEGHEAFF. CDR3 bases: TGTGCCAGCAGTGAATATACGGCAGAAGGACATGAAGCTTTCTTT.

This clone showed up just a few times. The chain combines TRBV5-6 with TRBJ1-3; the D gene is possibly TRBD1 (6 bases). The germline V gene encodes CDR1 SGHDT and CDR2 YYEEEE. With 4 bases removed from V and 0 bases from J, the gap between germline ends came to 14 bases. The CDR3 totals 16 residues. CDR3 bases: TGTGCCAGCAGCCCTTGGGGGGGCCACTCTGGAAACACCATATATTTT. Translating gives CASSPWGGHSGNTIYF.

This clone was detected a few times. The CDR3 bases are TGTGCCACCGGAGACAGCTTCTCTGGGGCCAACGTCCTGACTTTC. It yields the protein CATGDSFSGANVLTF. This chain joins TRBV10-3 and TRBJ2-6, with D perhaps TRBD1 (5 bases). Trimming took 10 bases from V and 0 from J, leaving 13 bases between them. In germline, CDR1 is ENHRY, CDR2 SYGVKD. The CDR3 length is 15 residues.

The gene calls are TRBV15 and TRBJ1-2, with D possibly being TRBD1 (6 bases). Trimming shortened V by 0 bases and J by 10 bases, and 9 bases separated the two germline ends. The length of the CDR3 is 12 residues. CDR1 LNHNV and CDR2 YYDKDF come from the germline V gene (reference sequence). CDR3 loop: CATSRDDRFYTF. The CDR3 region has the DNA TGTGCCACCAGCAGAGATGACAGGTTCTACACCTTC. The full variable domain, with the rest looked up from reference TRBV15 and TRBJ1-2, is DAMVIQNPRYQVTQFGKPVTLSCSQTLNHNVMYWYQQKSSQAPKLLFHYYDKDFNNEADTPDNFQSRRPNTSFCFLDIRSPGLGDTAMYLCATSRDDRFYTFGSGTRLTVV.

The chain has TRBV4-1 and TRBJ1-1; D gene ambiguous. The length of the CDR3 is 12 residues. In germline, CDR1 is MGHRA, CDR2 YSYEKL. Deletions cut 0 bases from V and 6 bases from J, with 5 bases between. DNA for the CDR3: TGCGCCAGCAGCCAAGATCTAGCTGAAGCTTTCTTT. This codes for CASSQDLAEAFF.

This clone was detected only a few times. The chain combines TRBV7-9 with TRBJ1-3; the D gene is possibly TRBD1 (6 bases). The CDR3 is 13 amino acids. Trimming left V 8 bases short and J 0 bases short, with 8 bases between. Germline V CDR1 and CDR2: SEHNR, FQNEAQ (reference sequence). The CDR3 loop reads CASLDSSGNTIYF. CDR3 nucleotides: TGTGCCAGCTTGGACAGCTCTGGAAACACCATATATTTT.

This clone appeared a single time. The rearrangement links TRBV19 to TRBJ2-4, with a weak D call TRBD2 (6 bases). CDR1 LNHDA and CDR2 SQIVND come from the germline V gene (reference sequence). Trimming removed 4 bases at V and 4 bases at J, with 8 bases between. The CDR3 runs 13 residues. For the CDR3, the DNA is TGTGCCAGTAGTACCGGACTAAAAAACATTCAGTACTTC. This gives the protein CASSTGLKNIQYF.

The chain carries TRBV21-1 and TRBJ2-1; the DNA was not used to check the table's D call, TRBD2. TRBV21-1 is labeled a pseudogene. This CDR3 has 14 residues. The CDR3 here is CASSKAPEEKGQFF. The CDR3 DNA is TGTGCCAGCAGCAAAGCGCCTGAGGAGAAAGGGCAGTTCTTC.

The chain combines TRBV5-6 with TRBJ2-3; 8 nucleotides agree with TRBD1. The V and J ends lost 3 bases and 0 bases, in that order; junction bases with no gene match: 3. Germline V gene sequence: CDR1 SGHDT, CDR2 YYEEEE. The length of the CDR3 is 15 residues. The CDR3 reads CASSSRTGSTDTQYF. Here the CDR3 DNA reads TGTGCCAGCAGCTCTAGGACAGGGAGCACAGATACGCAGTATTTT. Complete variable domain (other parts from reference TRBV5-6 and TRBJ2-3): DAGVTQSPTHLIKTRGQQVTLRCSPKSGHDTVSWYQQALGQGPQFIFQYYEEEERQRGNFPDRFSGHQFPNYSSELNVNALLLGDSALYLCASSSRTGSTDTQYFGPGTRLTVL.

This clone appeared a single time. The chain uses TRBV19 and TRBJ2-2; a weak D match, TRBD1 (7 bases). Germline values: CDR1 LNHDA, CDR2 SQIVND (reference sequence). The CDR3 spans 17 residues. Trimming removed 6 bases from V and 5 bases from J, with 22 bases in between. The CDR3 DNA reads TGTGCCAGTAGCAATCTCTTGAGGGCAGGGGGGACCGGGGAGCTGTTTTTT. It yields the protein CASSNLLRAGGTGELFF. Using reference TRBV19 and TRBJ2-2 for the parts outside the CDR3, the full variable domain is DGGITQSPKYLFRKEGQNVTLSCEQNLNHDAMYWYRQDPGQGLRLIYYSQIVNDFQKGDIAEGYSVSREKKESFPLTVTSAQKNPTAFYLCASSNLLRAGGTGELFFGEGSRLTVL.

This clone was detected a few times. V and J are TRBV15 and TRBJ2-3; possibly TRBD2 for D (6 bases). From germline, CDR1 is LNHNV and CDR2 YYDKDF (reference sequence). The CDR3 has 15 amino acids. Deletions cut 4 bases from V and 2 bases from J, with 13 bases between. CDR3 nucleotides: TGTGCCACCAGCACGGGGAGGTGGGACACAGATACGCAGTATTTT. Encoded protein: CATSTGRWDTDTQYF.

This sequence joins TRBV2 and TRBJ2-5; D remains ambiguous. CDR3 length equals 13 residues. V lost 3 bases and J 3 bases, leaving 8 bases between the germline ends. CDR1 SNHLY and CDR2 FYNNEI come from the germline V gene. The CDR3 region has the DNA TGTGCCAGCAGTGATACCAGTAAAGAGACCCAGTACTTC. Translation gives CASSDTSKETQYF.

V and J are TRBV28 and TRBJ2-7; 9 nucleotides align to TRBD2. Germline V gene sequence: CDR1 MDHEN, CDR2 SYDVKM. Trimming took 5 bases from V and 0 from J; bases not matched to a gene: 8. This CDR3 is built from 16 residues. The CDR3 DNA reads as TGTGCCAGCAGTCCTCGTAGCGGGGGCCGCTCCTACGAGCAGTACTTC. It encodes CASSPRSGGRSYEQYF.

V is TRBV30 and J is TRBJ1-2, with TRBD1 identical over 11 bases. The CDR3 length is 15 residues. V trimming: 2 bases; J trimming: 7 bases; junction bases outside the gene matches: 9. CDR1 and CDR2 from the germline V gene are GTSNPN and SVGIG (reference sequence). CDR3 sequence: CAWSTSGQGASGYTF. For the CDR3, the DNA is TGTGCCTGGAGTACTTCTGGACAGGGGGCTTCTGGCTACACCTTC. Full variable domain (outside the CDR3, taken from reference TRBV30 and TRBJ1-2): SQTIHQWPATLVQPVGSPLSLECTVEGTSNPNLYWYRQAAGRGLQLLFYSVGIGQISSEVPQNLSASRPQDRQFILSSKKLLLSDSGFYLCAWSTSGQGASGYTFGSGTRLTVV.

The chain uses TRBV7-9 and TRBJ1-1; TRBD1 matches at 9 bases. V lost 5 bases, J lost 4 bases, and 8 bases stayed unmatched. Germline-derived CDR1 and CDR2 are SEHNR and FQNEAQ (reference sequence). CDR3 length equals 15 residues. The CDR3 here is CASSQRTGVTTEAFF. The CDR3 DNA sequence: TGTGCCAGCAGCCAACGGACAGGGGTGACCACTGAAGCTTTCTTT.

V and J are TRBV5-8 and TRBJ2-1; 8 bases line up with TRBD2. J gave up 1 base and V 5 bases, and 11 bases lay outside the gene matches. This CDR3 is 17 amino acids long. CDR1 and CDR2 (germline): SGHTS, YDEGEE. DNA of the CDR3: TGTGCCAGCAGTCGTGGGATCGGGACTAGATCCTACAATGAGCAGTTCTTC. Amino acids: CASSRGIGTRSYNEQFF.

This chain joins TRBV7-8 and TRBJ1-4; D ambiguous. The CDR3 is made up of 15 amino acids. The germline V gene encodes CDR1 SGHVS and CDR2 FQNEAQ. V dropped 4 bases and J dropped 5 bases, with 14 bases sitting between them. The CDR3 spells CASSWVGELNEKLFF. CDR3 coding DNA: TGTGCCAGCAGCTGGGTCGGGGAGCTGAATGAAAAACTGTTTTTT.